This record concerns one T cell receptor beta chain sequence. The sample comes from a study of blood T cell repertoires in COVID-19. Study information: Samples came from the United States, Italy and Spain, spanning acute and convalescent COVID-19.

Sequenced by immunoSEQ multiplex PCR; TCRdb stores in-frame clones only, minus some. The sample has about 190,000 clones, approximately 91% seen once. V trimming: 3 bases; J trimming: 3 bases; junction bases outside the gene matches: 8. This CDR3 region has 16 residues. Per the germline V gene, CDR1 is SGHAT and CDR2 is FQNNGV. The chain recombines TRBV11-2 with TRBJ2-3; 8 bases fit TRBD2. Sequences were obtained from peripheral blood. The sequence came from a man aged 25 to 40 with acute or convalescent COVID-19. The CDR3 here is CASSFGFASGTDTQYF. The CDR3 DNA follows: TGTGCCAGCAGCTTTGGTTTTGCTAGCGGGACAGATACGCAGTATTTT.